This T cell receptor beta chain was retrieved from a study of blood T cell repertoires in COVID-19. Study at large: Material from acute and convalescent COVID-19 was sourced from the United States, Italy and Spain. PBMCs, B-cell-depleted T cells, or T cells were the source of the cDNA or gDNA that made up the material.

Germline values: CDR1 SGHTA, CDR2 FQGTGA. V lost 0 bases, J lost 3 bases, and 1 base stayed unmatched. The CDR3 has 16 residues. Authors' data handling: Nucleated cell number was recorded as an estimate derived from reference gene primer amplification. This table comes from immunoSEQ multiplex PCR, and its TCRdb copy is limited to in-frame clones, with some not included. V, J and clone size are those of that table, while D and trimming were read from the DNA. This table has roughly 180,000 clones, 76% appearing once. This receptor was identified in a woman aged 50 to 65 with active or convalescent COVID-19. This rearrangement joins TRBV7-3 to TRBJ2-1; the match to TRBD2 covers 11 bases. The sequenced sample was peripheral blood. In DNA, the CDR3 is TGTGCCAGCAGCTTAACGACTAGCGGGATCTACAATGAGCAGTTCTTC. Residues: CASSLTTSGIYNEQFF.